Listed here are 13 T cell receptor beta chains from one sample, sequenced in a study of cytomegalovirus exposure and HLA in healthy donors. Amplification used 60 Vbeta primers and 13 Jbeta primers. TCRdb keeps only in-frame clones here, not all; method: immunoSEQ multiplex PCR. The sample lists around 140,000 clones, about four fifths seen once, with around 5.9% in the top ten. Input material: PBMCs. Receptors were obtained from a middle-aged woman in good health and CMV-seropositive.

The DNA of the CDR3 is TGTGCCAGCAGCGTAGATCCCAGGGAGGATCAGCCCCAGCATTTT. It translates to CASSVDPREDQPQHF. The V call is TRBV9, the J call TRBJ1-5; D perhaps matches TRBD1 (5 bases). The V and J ends lost 0 bases and 5 bases respectively, with 12 bases between them. The CDR3 has 15 amino acids. In germline, CDR1 is SGDLS, CDR2 YYNGEE.

The chain has TRBV4-2 and TRBJ1-4, with D perhaps matching TRBD1 (5 bases). The CDR3 has 16 amino acids. Germline CDR1 reads LGHNA; CDR2 reads YNFKEQ. V lost 1 base and J 8 bases, leaving 17 bases between the germline ends. The CDR3 here is CASSQGPGQGNEKLFF. Written as DNA, the CDR3 is TGTGCCAGCAGCCAAGGTCCCGGTCAGGGTAACGAAAAACTGTTTTTT.

This chain joins TRBV11-2 and TRBJ1-1, with a tentative D call TRBD1 (6 bases). The germline V gene encodes CDR1 SGHAT and CDR2 FQNNGV. The CDR3 extends over 14 amino acids. Trimming cost V 5 bases and J 4 bases, with 14 bases left between them. CDR3 nucleotide sequence: TGTGCCAGCAGCATCCCGGACAGCTTCACTGAAGCTTTCTTT. Translated, it gives CASSIPDSFTEAFF.

The rearrangement links TRBV2 to TRBJ2-7, with D possibly TRBD2 on 5 matching bases. Per the germline V gene, CDR1 is SNHLY and CDR2 is FYNNEI. The length of the CDR3 is 12 residues. Trimming took 6 bases from V and 3 from J, leaving 9 bases between them. The CDR3 DNA reads TGTGCCAGCAGAGCACTAGACTACGAGCAGTACTTC. Residues: CASRALDYEQYF.

The rearrangement uses TRBV7-9 and TRBJ1-3; D gene uncertain. CDR1 and CDR2 (germline): SEHNR, FQNEAQ (reference sequence). The length of the CDR3 is 10 residues. CDR3 nucleotide sequence: TGTGCGCCGGAGGGAAACACCATATATTTT. Translating it yields CAPEGNTIYF.

The chain links TRBV10-3 to TRBJ2-1, with 14 nucleotides matching TRBD2. The V segment lost 4 bases and the J segment 10 bases; nucleotides outside the gene matches: 9. Looked up from germline, CDR1 is ENHRY and CDR2 is SYGVKD. This CDR3 contains 16 residues. Written as DNA, the CDR3 is TGTGCCATCAGTGGGGGGGGGACTAGCGGGAGCGAGGAGCAGTTCTTC. It specifies CAISGGGTSGSEEQFF.

The CDR3 protein is CASSMEEEGPPQHF. CDR3 DNA: TGTGCCAGTAGTATGGAGGAGGAGGGACCGCCCCAGCATTTT. This rearrangement joins TRBV19 to TRBJ1-5; D is perhaps TRBD1 (5 bases). The ends were cut back, 3 bases at V and 9 bases at J, with 15 bases in the middle. From germline, CDR1 is LNHDA and CDR2 SQIVND (reference sequence). This CDR3 contains 14 residues.

This chain links TRBV7-2 with TRBJ2-6; tentative D call: TRBD1 (6 bases). V was shortened by 1 base and J by 0 bases, with 10 bases between the two germline ends. Germline CDR1 and CDR2: SGHTA and FQGNSA. The CDR3 spans 17 residues. The chain's CDR3 is CASSLVGGTSGANVLTF. Here the CDR3 DNA reads TGTGCCAGCAGCTTAGTAGGGGGAACCTCTGGGGCCAACGTCCTGACTTTC.

The rearrangement joins TRBV15 to TRBJ2-3; the match to TRBD2 covers 10 bases. CDR3 size: 19 residues. The germline CDR1 and CDR2 sequences are LNHNV and YYDKDF (reference sequence). V lost 3 bases to trimming and J lost 2 bases; unmatched junction nucleotides: 14. CDR3 in amino acids: CATSREGLAVRGATDTQYF. The CDR3 DNA is TGTGCCACCAGCAGGGAAGGACTAGCGGTAAGAGGGGCCACAGATACGCAGTATTTT.

CDR3 nucleotides: TGCGCCAGCAGTGGCGGGCGGGAGCCTGACTACGAGCAGTACTTC. This codes for CASSGGREPDYEQYF. This chain uses TRBV10-1 with TRBJ2-7; 7 positions agree with TRBD2. Germline V gives CDR1 WNHNN, CDR2 SYGVQD (reference sequence). The V segment lost 4 bases and the J segment 3 bases; nucleotides outside the gene matches: 9. This CDR3 contains 15 residues.

This clone was seen only a few times. In nucleotides, the CDR3 is TGTGCCAGCAGCTTGCTAGCGGCGAGCTCCTACAATGAGCAGTTCTTC. Protein: CASSLLAASSYNEQFF. The chain joins TRBV9 to TRBJ2-1; 7 bases are shared with TRBD2. The germline V gene encodes CDR1 SGDLS and CDR2 YYNGEE. The CDR3 extends over 16 amino acids. Trimming removed 4 bases from V and 0 bases from J; junction bases left unmatched: 7.

This clone has just a few counts. The chain recombines TRBV2 with TRBJ2-3; D remains ambiguous. The CDR3 spans 14 residues. Germline assignment: CDR1 SNHLY and CDR2 FYNNEI. The germline V and J ends were trimmed by 6 bases and 2 bases, with 12 bases remaining between them. CDR3 residues: CASRTPQYTDTQYF. In DNA form, the CDR3 reads TGTGCCAGCAGGACCCCACAGTACACAGATACGCAGTATTTT.

This clone was counted between two and nine times. The chain uses TRBV2 and TRBJ2-1, with D perhaps matching TRBD2 (6 bases). Per the germline V gene, CDR1 is SNHLY and CDR2 is FYNNEI. The CDR3 spans 15 residues. Trimming removed 5 bases at V and 6 bases at J, with 17 bases between. In nucleotides, the CDR3 is TGTGCCAGCAGTCCGCGCCGGGGACTCGGCAATGAGCAGTTCTTC. Protein: CASSPRRGLGNEQFF. Complete variable domain (other parts from reference TRBV2 and TRBJ2-1): EPEVTQTPSHQVTQMGQEVILRCVPISNHLYFYWYRQILGQKVEFLVSFYNNEISEKSEIFDDQFSVERPDGSNFTLKIRSTKLEDSAMYFCASSPRRGLGNEQFFGPGTRLTVL.